These 26 T cell receptor beta chains were sequenced from one sample in a study of blood T cells in healthy people across ages. Using a J-beta primer mix together with a sample-barcoded 5' primer, a second PCR was run for roughly 6 to 12 cycles. TCRdb reprocessed the 5' RACE reads via MiXCR and lists one record per CDR3 protein. The table records about 1.7 million distinct CDR3 sequences, approximately 30% of them present only once. The sample was blood. These receptors originate from a young woman in good health.

V usage is TRBV20-1 and J usage is TRBJ2-5; 14 nucleotides align to TRBD2. CDR1 is DFQATT, CDR2 SNEGSKA, per germline (reference sequence). After removal of 3 bases from V and 1 base from J, the junction contained 4 bases not matched to a gene. There are 16 residues in the CDR3. The DNA of the CDR3 is TGCAGTGCTAGGGGGACTAGCGGGGGATTCCAAGAGACCCAGTACTTC. Protein sequence: CSARGTSGGFQETQYF.

The V call is TRBV7-2, the J call TRBJ2-3; 7 positions match TRBD1. V shed 5 bases, J shed 6 bases, and the junction held 5 bases outside the gene matches. The CDR3 covers 13 residues. Germline CDR1 reads SGHTA; CDR2 reads FQGNSA. The CDR3 nucleotides read TGTGCCAGCAGCAATAGGGGGCCTGATACGCAGTATTTT. Its protein product is CASSNRGPDTQYF.

With respect to this clonotype: A much larger clone differs by one base, so this may be a read error. The rearrangement uses TRBV29-1 and TRBJ2-1; D not resolved. Germline CDR1 is SQVTM and CDR2 is ANQGSEA. The CDR3 runs to 14 residues. The CDR3 sequence is CSVGQVVSYNGQFF. CDR3 bases: TGCAGCGTTGGTCAGGTTGTCTCCTACAATGGGCAGTTCTTC.

This clonotype was detected ten times or more. This chain connects TRBV29-1 to TRBJ2-1; 9 bases are a match to TRBD2. The CDR3 is 14 residues long. CDR1 and CDR2 (germline): SQVTM, ANQGSEA. With V trimmed by 4 bases and J by 6 bases, 7 bases remained unmatched. The CDR3 region is CSVVRRLAANEQFF. The CDR3 DNA reads as TGCAGCGTTGTTCGGAGACTAGCGGCCAATGAGCAGTTCTTC.

In its sample, this clonotype was seen a few times. The chain recombines TRBV28 with TRBJ2-7; 10 nucleotides line up with TRBD2. In germline, CDR1 is MDHEN, CDR2 SYDVKM. V trimming: 3 bases; J trimming: 7 bases; junction bases outside the gene matches: 6. CDR3 length equals 14 residues. CDR3 amino acids: CASSFGIAGGEQYF. The CDR3, as DNA: TGTGCCAGCAGTTTTGGGATAGCGGGGGGTGAGCAGTACTTC.

This clonotype has just a few counts. The gene calls are TRBV12-3 or TRBV12-4 and TRBJ1-1, with unresolved D. CDR3 length equals 12 residues. Trimming pared 7 bases from V and 11 bases from J, leaving 17 bases between. CDR3 residues: CASITGRSGAFF. The CDR3 coding sequence is TGTGCCAGCATTACCGGGCGAAGTGGCGCTTTCTTT.

Concerning this clonotype: The junction departs from the called germline gene at one end, perhaps through a read error. The chain joins TRBV5-5 to TRBJ1-3; no definite D call. From germline, CDR1 is SGHKS and CDR2 YYEKEE (reference sequence). CDR3 length: 19 amino acids. The CDR3 loop is CASSLLDFVLSSSGNTIYF. CDR3 DNA: TGCGCCAGCAGCTTGTTGGATTTCGTCCTCTCGAGCTCTGGAAACACCATATATTTT.

This clonotype has only a few counts. The CDR3 loop is CSAMSSGEVQETQYF. CDR3 DNA: TGCAGTGCTATGAGCAGCGGGGAGGTTCAAGAGACCCAGTACTTC. The chain recombines TRBV20-1 with TRBJ2-5; 7 positions match TRBD2. The CDR3 runs 15 residues. Germline assignment: CDR1 DFQATT and CDR2 SNEGSKA (reference sequence). J gave up 2 bases and V 4 bases, and 10 bases lay outside the gene matches.

With respect to this clonotype: A single base separates this from a much larger clone, so it may be a read error. V is TRBV6-6 and J is TRBJ2-5; D might be TRBD1 (6 bases). CDR3 length equals 13 residues. The V and J ends lost 6 bases and 13 bases respectively, with 21 bases between them. Per germline, CDR1 MNHNY and CDR2 SVGAGI (reference sequence). The CDR3 DNA is TGTGCCAGCAGCCCCGCCGCCAGGGGAAGTGGGTACTTC. Translated, it gives CASSPAARGSGYF.

This clonotype was picked up many times. The chain has TRBV29-1 and TRBJ2-1, with unresolved D. Germline V gene lookup returns CDR1 SQVTM and CDR2 ANQGSEA. Between the trimmed V and J ends, which lost 7 bases and 5 bases, there was a span of 12 bases. The CDR3 consists of 12 residues. Written as DNA, the CDR3 is TGCAGCGCCCCCGATCCGAACAATGAGCAGTTCTTC. Translation: CSAPDPNNEQFF.

This rearrangement joins TRBV25-1 to TRBJ2-3, with TRBD1 matching 9 bases. V shed 2 bases and J 7 bases; nucleotides not matched to a gene: 10. The CDR3 extends over 16 amino acids. The germline CDR1 and CDR2 sequences are MGHDK and SYGVNS. CDR3 amino acids: CASSEPGTGRANTQYF. The CDR3 bases are TGTGCCAGCAGTGAACCCGGGACAGGGAGAGCTAATACGCAGTATTTT.

This rearrangement joins TRBV28 to TRBJ2-7; D gene unclear. The CDR3 has 13 amino acids. Trimming removed 10 bases at V and 6 bases at J, with 19 bases between. The germline V gene encodes CDR1 MDHEN and CDR2 SYDVKM. CDR3 nucleotides: TGTGCCACCACGACGCAGCTCCGAGGCGAGCAGTACTTC. It codes for CATTTQLRGEQYF.

This clonotype turned up a few times. The chain combines TRBV5-1 with TRBJ2-1; D uncertain. Trimming took off 5 bases at V and 5 bases at J, with 14 bases between the two ends. This CDR3 is built from 14 residues. The germline CDR1 and CDR2 sequences are SGHRS and YFSETQ. This CDR3 reads CASSYRTADNEQFF. The CDR3 nucleotides read TGCGCCAGCAGTTATCGGACGGCCGACAATGAGCAGTTCTTC.

This rearrangement joins TRBV14 to TRBJ2-5; 12 nucleotides agree with TRBD1. The tail of the sequence fits TRBJ2-7 better, so the J call may be wrong. CDR3 length: 16 amino acids. Germline CDR1 and CDR2: SGHDN and FVKESK. DNA for the CDR3: TGTGCCAGCAGCCAAAGAACCGGGACAGGGGGCCTCGAGCAGTACTTC. Translation gives CASSQRTGTGGLEQYF.

This clonotype has a count of ten or more. The chain recombines TRBV29-1 with TRBJ2-7, with a possible D match to TRBD1 (5 bases). This CDR3 has 15 amino acids. V was cut by 1 base and J by 8 bases, with 21 bases left in between. Per germline, CDR1 SQVTM and CDR2 ANQGSEA. CDR3 sequence reads: CSVEGQGARKGKQYF. CDR3 in DNA: TGCAGCGTTGAAGGTCAAGGGGCCAGGAAGGGGAAGCAGTACTTC.

This chain joins TRBV24-1 and TRBJ2-2; TRBD1 is a possible D gene (6 bases). The germline V gene encodes CDR1 KGHDR and CDR2 SFDVKD. V was cut by 6 bases and J by 2 bases, with 15 bases left in between. The CDR3 sequence is 16 residues long. The CDR3 sequence is CATSSTRTDNTGELFF. CDR3 DNA sequence: TGTGCCACCAGTTCTACCCGGACAGATAACACCGGGGAGCTGTTTTTT.

In DNA form, the CDR3 reads TGTGCCAGTAACCATGGGGAGAGCGAAAAACTGTTTTTT. This gives the protein CASNHGESEKLFF. The chain recombines TRBV19 with TRBJ1-4; the D is unclear. Looked up from germline, CDR1 is LNHDA and CDR2 is SQIVND (reference sequence). V lost 7 bases and J 8 bases, leaving 14 bases between the germline ends. The CDR3 is 13 amino acids.

The J gene is TRBJ1-5, the V gene TRBV29-1; perhaps TRBD1 as D (6 bases). V gave up 0 bases and J gave up 6 bases, with 9 bases separating them. In germline, CDR1 is SQVTM, CDR2 ANQGSEA. This CDR3 has 13 residues. CDR3 sequence (DNA): TGCAGCGTTGAAGAAGGCAGGGGTCAGCCCCAGCATTTT. Encoded protein: CSVEEGRGQPQHF.

The chain uses TRBV18 and TRBJ2-7; tentatively, D is TRBD2 (5 bases). CDR3 length: 11 residues. From germline, CDR1 is KGHSH and CDR2 LQKENI. V dropped 7 bases and J dropped 6 bases, with 10 bases sitting between them. The CDR3 nucleotides are TGTGCCAGCTTTTACGGAGGCGAGCAGTACTTC. Protein product: CASFYGGEQYF.

This clonotype came up a few times. V usage is TRBV6-1 and J usage is TRBJ2-3; weak D call: TRBD2 (5 bases). Germline-derived CDR1 and CDR2 are MNHNS and SASEGT. The CDR3 sequence is 14 residues long. V lost 3 bases to trimming and J lost 2 bases, with 9 bases between them. This CDR3 reads CASSDRGITDTQYF. The DNA for the CDR3 is TGTGCCAGCAGTGACAGAGGGATCACAGATACGCAGTATTTT.

The chain has TRBV7-9 and TRBJ2-3; the D call may be TRBD1 or TRBD2 (6 bases each). The CDR3 totals 17 residues. V lost 2 bases to trimming and J lost 2 bases, with 17 bases between them. CDR1 is SEHNR, CDR2 FQNEAQ, per germline (reference sequence). The CDR3 nucleotides read TGTGCCAGCAGCTTAAAAGGGGGGCTAACAAACACAGATACGCAGTATTTT. It specifies CASSLKGGLTNTDTQYF. Using reference TRBV7-9 and TRBJ2-3 for the parts outside the CDR3, the full variable domain is DTGVSQNPRHKITKRGQNVTFRCDPISEHNRLYWYRQTLGQGPEFLTYFQNEAQLEKSRLLSDRFSAERPKGSFSTLEIQRTEQGDSAMYLCASSLKGGLTNTDTQYFGPGTRLTVL.

This clonotype came up a few times. The rearrangement links TRBV20-1 to TRBJ1-2, with TRBD1 matching 10 bases. Germline CDR1 DFQATT, CDR2 SNEGSKA (reference sequence). The CDR3 has 14 amino acids. With 3 bases clipped from V and 2 bases from J, the junction kept 3 bases outside the gene matches. The CDR3: CSARRDRGNYGYTF. CDR3 coding DNA: TGCAGTGCTAGGCGGGACAGGGGCAACTATGGCTACACCTTC.

This rearrangement joins TRBV15 to TRBJ1-2; D not certain. V was clipped by 0 bases and J by 4 bases, with 15 bases between them. Germline V gene lookup returns CDR1 LNHNV and CDR2 YYDKDF (reference sequence). The CDR3 extends over 16 amino acids. The CDR3 bases are TGTGCCACCAGCAGAGATGCGAAAGGGCCCTCCTATGGCTACACCTTC. Translation: CATSRDAKGPSYGYTF.

The V and J genes are TRBV29-1 and TRBJ2-7, with 11 positions matching TRBD2. The CDR3 covers 15 residues. J lost 10 bases, V lost 4 bases, and 15 bases had no gene match. Germline V gene lookup returns CDR1 SQVTM and CDR2 ANQGSEA. The CDR3 nucleotides are TGCAGCGTTGTAGGTAGCGGGGGGGCCGGAGAGGCCCAGTACTTC. This gives the protein CSVVGSGGAGEAQYF.

Notes on this clonotype: Relative to the germline gene, one junction end is altered; a read error may explain this. V is TRBV20-1 and J is TRBJ2-1; 8 bases match TRBD2. The CDR3 spans 15 residues. Germline CDR1 and CDR2: DFQATT and SNEGSKA (reference sequence). The CDR3 nucleotides read TGCAGTGCTAGTTTTCGGGAGGGCTCCCACAATGAGCAGTTCTTC. It specifies CSASFREGSHNEQFF.

The chain couples TRBV3-1 to TRBJ1-2; tentatively, D is TRBD1 (6 bases). V dropped 4 bases and J dropped 4 bases, with 16 bases sitting between them. The CDR3 covers 15 residues. Germline assignment: CDR1 LGHDT and CDR2 YNNKEL (reference sequence). The CDR3 DNA sequence: TGTGCCAGCAGCCCCTGGCAGGGGCGAAGCTATGGCTACACCTTC. As protein: CASSPWQGRSYGYTF.